A selection of T cell receptor beta chains follows, all from one sample in a study of T-cell memory formation after mild COVID-19. TCRdb recomputed calls from the 5' RACE reads with MiXCR, one row per CDR3 protein. This repertoire shows about 560,000 distinct CDR3 sequences, approximately 15% found once; its top ten account for about 8.1%. Sample: PBMCs or a T cell subset sorted from them (not recorded which). The receptors come from an adult woman who had mild COVID-19 (a few samples of this study predate the infection). Cell type and time point are not known. The CDR3 runs from the conserved cysteine through the conserved F or W. The D gene is left open where the match is weak. Size is stated for part of the rows, as once, few or many counts, or as a class when the clone is expanded.

CASSLAPSIWREGPNEQYF,TGTGCCAGCAGCTTAGCTCCCTCGATTTGGCGGGAGGGCCCCAACGAGCAGTACTTC,-,TRBJ2-7,TRBD2,TRBV7-6
CAWSGGQEQYF,TGTGCCTGGAGTGGGGGCCAAGAGCAGTACTTC,few,TRBJ2-7,-,TRBV30
CASSLGGAVYGYTF,TGTGCCAGCAGCCTTGGTGGGGCGGTTTATGGCTACACCTTC,few,TRBJ1-2,-,TRBV5-6
CASSQERPGGQETQYF,TGTGCCAGCAGCCAAGAGCGGCCAGGGGGGCAAGAGACCCAGTACTTC,-,TRBJ2-5,-,TRBV3-1
CASSLAGGIYNEQFF,TGTGCCAGCAGCTTGGCTGGCGGAATTTACAATGAGCAGTTCTTC,-,TRBJ2-1,-,TRBV7-9
CSASSSYFTGTSSFASGQFF,TGCAGTGCTAGTAGTAGCTACTTTACTGGGACTAGCAGTTTCGCCTCTGGGCAGTTCTTC,-,TRBJ2-1,TRBD2,TRBV20-1
CATRLGGYEQYF,TGTGCCACCAGATTAGGGGGCTACGAGCAGTACTTC,-,TRBJ2-7,-,TRBV7-9
CASSGRTGADTEAFF,TGTGCCAGCAGCGGACGGACAGGGGCGGACACTGAAGCTTTCTTT,many,TRBJ1-1,TRBD1,TRBV7-9
CASSAGTGGGEKLFF,TGCGCCAGCAGCGCCGGGACAGGAGGAGGTGAAAAACTGTTTTTT,-,TRBJ1-4,TRBD1,TRBV5-1
CASTRRGLAGGDIEYNEQFF,TGTGCCAGCACCCGGAGAGGGCTAGCGGGAGGGGACATTGAATACAATGAGCAGTTCTTC,-,TRBJ2-1,TRBD2,TRBV2
CASSFRFKGEDYEQYF,TGCGCCAGCAGCTTTCGATTCAAGGGTGAGGACTACGAGCAGTACTTC,-,TRBJ2-7,-,TRBV5-1
CASSAPGTGAANYGYTF,TGTGCCAGCAGCGCCCCGGGGACAGGGGCAGCTAACTATGGCTACACCTTC,-,TRBJ1-2,-,TRBV21-1
CASSYRDGNYGYTF,TGTGCCAGCAGTTATCGGGACGGAAACTATGGCTACACCTTC,-,TRBJ1-2,-,TRBV6-2/TRBV6-3
CASRVTHGYTF,TGTGCCAGCAGGGTCACGCATGGCTACACCTTC,few,TRBJ1-2,-,TRBV2
CATSDFKPGTRGYEQYF,TGTGCCACCAGTGATTTTAAACCCGGGACTAGAGGGTACGAGCAGTACTTC,few,TRBJ2-7,TRBD2,TRBV24-1
CASSLASGVVRSAQHF,TGTGCCAGCAGTTTAGCGTCGGGCGTAGTCCGCTCGGCCCAGCATTTT,-,TRBJ1-5,-,TRBV12-3/TRBV12-4
CASSGGQGVNTEAFF,TGCGCCAGCAGCGGGGGACAGGGGGTGAACACTGAAGCTTTCTTT,-,TRBJ1-1,TRBD1,TRBV5-1
CASSADFGKYF,TGTGCCAGCAGCGCGGACTTTGGAAAGTACTTC,few,TRBJ2-7,-,TRBV7-9
CASSQGVRAVGTETQYF,TGCGCCAGCAGCCAGGGGGTTCGGGCGGTTGGTACTGAGACCCAGTACTTC,few,TRBJ2-5,-,TRBV4-3
CASSFAGTSFNEQFF,TGTGCCAGCAGCTTTGCCGGGACTAGTTTTAATGAGCAGTTCTTC,-,TRBJ2-1,TRBD2,TRBV11-3
CASSQARSYGNTIYF,TGCGCCAGCAGCCAAGCCCGGTCATATGGAAACACCATATATTTT,few,TRBJ1-3,-,TRBV4-1
CSVEGQGVDNEQFF,TGCAGCGTTGAGGGACAGGGTGTTGACAATGAGCAGTTCTTC,few,TRBJ2-1,TRBD1,TRBV29-1
CASSPSGGFREQFF,TGTGCCAGCAGCCCCAGCGGGGGATTCAGGGAGCAGTTCTTC,many,TRBJ2-1,TRBD2,TRBV12-3/TRBV12-4
CASSSNRGQNSPLHF,TGTGCCAGCAGCTCGAACAGGGGGCAGAATTCACCCCTCCACTTT,few,TRBJ1-6,TRBD1,TRBV7-6
CASSTWGQGRTEAFF,TGTGCCAGCAGCACCTGGGGACAGGGAAGGACTGAAGCTTTCTTT,few,TRBJ1-1,TRBD1,TRBV7-9
CASSDGTALGNEQFF,TGTGCCAGCAGTGACGGGACAGCCTTGGGTAATGAGCAGTTCTTC,-,TRBJ2-1,TRBD1,TRBV6-4
CASSERGLAGLYF,TGTGCCAGCAGTGAGCGAGGACTAGCGGGTTTGTACTTC,many,TRBJ2-7,TRBD2,TRBV2
CSGNEGARTEAFF,TGCAGTGGGAACGAGGGGGCGCGTACTGAAGCTTTCTTT,-,TRBJ1-1,TRBD1,TRBV20-1
CASSISRQGGNQPQHF,TGTGCCAGTAGTATATCCAGGCAGGGTGGCAATCAGCCCCAGCATTTT,-,TRBJ1-5,-,TRBV19
CASSQEIGGAGDTQYF,TGCGCCAGCAGCCAAGAAATAGGAGGGGCTGGGGATACGCAGTATTTT,-,TRBJ2-3,-,TRBV4-1
CASRTGQGVGNSPLHF,TGTGCCAGCAGAACGGGACAGGGGGTAGGTAATTCACCCCTCCACTTT,few,TRBJ1-6,TRBD1,TRBV12-3/TRBV12-4
CASSQAGNPNTEAFF,TGCGCCAGCAGCCAAGCCGGGAACCCGAACACTGAAGCTTTCTTT,-,TRBJ1-1,-,TRBV4-1
CASIDYQNYNEQFF,TGTGCCAGCATCGACTACCAAAACTACAATGAGCAGTTCTTC,-,TRBJ2-1,-,TRBV6-1
CSARGPDEKLFF,TGCAGTGCTAGAGGGCCAGATGAAAAACTGTTTTTT,few,TRBJ1-4,-,TRBV20-1
CATRTDSYEQYF,TGTGCCACCCGGACGGACTCCTACGAGCAGTACTTC,few,TRBJ2-7,-,TRBV10-3
CSAFRDSTDTQYF,TGCAGTGCTTTCCGGGACAGCACAGATACGCAGTATTTT,many,TRBJ2-3,-,TRBV20-1
CASSPTGTQNTGELFF,TGTGCCAGCAGCCCCACCGGGACTCAGAACACCGGGGAGCTGTTTTTT,many,TRBJ2-2,-,TRBV14
CASSQDESVETQYF,TGTGCCAGCAGCCAAGATGAAAGCGTGGAGACCCAGTACTTC,-,TRBJ2-5,-,TRBV4-2
CATSDHGADTQYF,TGTGCCACCAGTGATCACGGGGCAGATACGCAGTATTTT,-,TRBJ2-3,-,TRBV24-1
CATSRDRGQGYGYTF,TGTGCCACCAGCAGAGATCGGGGACAGGGCTATGGCTACACCTTC,-,TRBJ1-2,TRBD1,TRBV15
CASSRDLTYEQYF,TGTGCCAGCAGCCGGGACTTGACCTACGAGCAGTACTTC,few,TRBJ2-7,-,TRBV12-3/TRBV12-4
CASRARTSGYNEQFF,TGTGCCAGCAGAGCGAGGACTAGCGGTTACAATGAGCAGTTCTTC,-,TRBJ2-1,TRBD2,TRBV2
CASKGRQETQYF,TGTGCCAGCAAGGGGCGTCAAGAGACCCAGTACTTC,-,TRBJ2-5,-,TRBV5-8
CAWKGSGEAFF,TGTGCCTGGAAGGGTTCGGGTGAAGCTTTCTTT,-,TRBJ1-1,-,TRBV30
CASSLGDRGQRVYEQYF,TGTGCCAGCAGCTTGGGGGACAGGGGACAGCGCGTTTACGAGCAGTACTTC,-,TRBJ2-7,TRBD1,TRBV5-5
CASSERPGYNYGYTF,TGTGCCAGCAGTGAACGTCCGGGCTATAACTATGGCTACACCTTC,-,TRBJ1-2,-,TRBV6-1
CASSWGTTGANVLTF,TGTGCCAGCAGTTGGGGCACGACTGGGGCCAACGTCCTGACTTTC,few,TRBJ2-6,-,TRBV27